The source of this T cell receptor (beta chain) is a study of neurological immune-mediated disorders. CD4+ or CD8+ T cells, about 950,000 per library, were used for sorted libraries. A single run covered 15-18 subjects with over 180 million TCR-beta sequences. Using its own MiXCR run on the 5' RACE reads, TCRdb lists one record per CDR3 protein. Found here are some 21,000 distinct CDR3 sequences, around 6.2% of them singletons; the top ten hold roughly 40%. This clonotype was seen a few times. CDR3 length: 13 amino acids. Germline V gene data show CDR1 as SEHNR and CDR2 as FQNEAQ (reference sequence). Trimming removed 3 bases from V and 0 bases from J, with 6 bases in between.

The receptor's source is a young man in good health. The chain combines TRBV7-9 with TRBJ2-7; no definite D call. The sequenced material came from CD8+ T cells from blood. CDR3 loop: CASSFVSSYEQYF. In DNA, the CDR3 is TGTGCCAGCAGCTTCGTAAGCTCCTACGAGCAGTACTTC. Full variable domain (rest looked up from reference TRBV7-9 and TRBJ2-7): DTGVSQNPRHKITKRGQNVTFRCDPISEHNRLYWYRQTLGQGPEFLTYFQNEAQLEKSRLLSDRFSAERPKGSFSTLEIQRTEQGDSAMYLCASSFVSSYEQYFGPGTRLTVT.